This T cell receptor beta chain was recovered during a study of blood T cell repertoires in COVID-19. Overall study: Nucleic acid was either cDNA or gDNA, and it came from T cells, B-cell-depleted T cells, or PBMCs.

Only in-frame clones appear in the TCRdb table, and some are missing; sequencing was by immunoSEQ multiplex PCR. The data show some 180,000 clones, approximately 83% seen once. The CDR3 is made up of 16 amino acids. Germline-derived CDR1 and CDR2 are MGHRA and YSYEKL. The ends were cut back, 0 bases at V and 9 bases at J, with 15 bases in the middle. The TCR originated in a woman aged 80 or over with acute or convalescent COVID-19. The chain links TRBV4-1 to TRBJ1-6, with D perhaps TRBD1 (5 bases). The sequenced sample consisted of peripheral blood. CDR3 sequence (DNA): TGCGCCAGCAGCCAAGAAGGGGAACCCAGGGCTTCACCCCTCCACTTT. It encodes CASSQEGEPRASPLHF.